This entry lists 17 T cell receptor beta chains sequenced from one sample in a study of Graves' ophthalmopathy and Graves' hyperthyroidism. Amplified TCR beta CDR3 regions were obtained using RNA transcripts as template. Following a first-round RT-PCR that used HTBI primers, a second-round multiplex PCR was carried out. Using its own MiXCR run on the multiplex PCR reads, TCRdb lists one record per CDR3 protein. The sample includes roughly 500,000 distinct CDR3 sequences, approximately 15% seen only once; the top ten take about 10%. Sample: blood. Receptors were obtained from a woman aged 30 to 39 with Graves' ophthalmopathy.

The table lists this clonotype with a count of one. Lacking the conserved final phenylalanine or tryptophan, this CDR3 likely reflects a read error. The chain has TRBV12-3 or TRBV12-4 and TRBJ2-6; no reliable D call. The length of the CDR3 is 18 residues. V shed 3 bases and J shed 0 bases, with 15 bases lying between them. For the CDR3, the DNA is TGTGCCAGCAGTTTGAGTTACAGTTCCATCTCTGGGGCCAACGTCCTGACTGTC. This codes for CASSLSYSSISGANVLTV.

This clonotype has at least ten counts. The chain employs TRBV30 and TRBJ2-7; D perhaps matches TRBD2 (5 bases). V lost 4 bases, J lost 5 bases, and 15 bases lay in between. Germline loops: CDR1 GTSNPN, CDR2 SVGIG (reference sequence). There are 13 residues in the CDR3. The CDR3 nucleotides are TGTGCCTGGAACGGAGGATTTGGCAACGAGCAGTACTTC. As protein: CAWNGGFGNEQYF.

This clonotype was picked up many times. The chain has TRBV19 and TRBJ1-5, with TRBD1 identical over 7 bases. Germline V lookup: CDR1 LNHDA, CDR2 SQIVND (reference sequence). The CDR3 is 15 residues long. J gave up 4 bases and V 9 bases, and 12 bases lay outside the gene matches. CDR3 DNA sequence: TGTGCCAGCGCCGAGGGGGCCGGAACAAATCAGCCCCAGCATTTT. Translating gives CASAEGAGTNQPQHF.

The chain couples TRBV10-3 to TRBJ1-1; 12 bases fit TRBD1. V lost 6 bases to trimming and J lost 0 bases; unmatched junction nucleotides: 14. The CDR3 is 19 residues long. The germline gives CDR1 ENHRY, CDR2 SYGVKD. The CDR3 is CAIRAGTGGLGTMNTEAFF. CDR3 DNA sequence: TGTGCCATCAGAGCCGGGACAGGGGGCCTTGGCACCATGAACACTGAAGCTTTCTTT.

The rearrangement links TRBV6-1 to TRBJ2-7; 8 nucleotides align to TRBD1. CDR1 MNHNS and CDR2 SASEGT come from the germline V gene. The V segment lost 7 bases and the J segment 4 bases; nucleotides outside the gene matches: 12. This CDR3 is built from 15 residues. The CDR3 is CASKTGTGLSYEQYF. For the CDR3, the DNA is TGTGCCAGCAAGACCGGGACAGGCCTATCATACGAGCAGTACTTC.

A few counts support this clonotype. The chain recombines TRBV24-1 with TRBJ2-2; the match to TRBD1 covers 11 bases. The junction had 5 bases not matched to a gene; V was cut back by 4 bases and J by 5 bases. The V gene's germline CDR1 is KGHDR and CDR2 SFDVKD. This CDR3 has 16 residues. CDR3 DNA sequence: TGTGCCACCAGTGACCAGGACAGGGGGCGGACCGGGGAGCTGTTTTTT. Its protein is CATSDQDRGRTGELFF.

Many counts were recorded for this clonotype. The chain recombines TRBV6-1 with TRBJ1-1; D not resolved. The germline V gene encodes CDR1 MNHNS and CDR2 SASEGT. The CDR3 covers 12 residues. V was pared by 7 bases and J by 12 bases, with 18 bases between. The CDR3 bases are TGTGCCAGCACCCCCCCCGGCGGGCTCCCTTTCTTT. This encodes CASTPPGGLPFF.

This clonotype was counted many times. The chain couples TRBV6-1 to TRBJ1-2; TRBD1 agrees at 9 bases. This CDR3 is built from 15 residues. Germline trimming cut 3 bases from V and 8 bases from J; bases unmatched to any gene: 10. Germline CDR1 is MNHNS and CDR2 is SASEGT. CDR3 protein: CASSDPGQGSDGYTF. The CDR3, as DNA: TGTGCCAGCAGTGATCCGGGACAGGGATCGGACGGCTACACCTTC.

This clonotype was recorded at least ten times. The chain has TRBV28 and TRBJ2-5; no clear D gene. The V gene's germline CDR1 is MDHEN and CDR2 SYDVKM. The CDR3 covers 12 residues. The ends were cut back, 6 bases at V and 2 bases at J, with 7 bases in the middle. The CDR3, as DNA: TGTGCCAGCAGGGAACAGCAAGAGACCCAGTACTTC. The encoded protein is CASREQQETQYF.

This clonotype came up many times. V is TRBV28 and J is TRBJ2-7; TRBD2 matches at 11 bases. The CDR3 spans 15 residues. CDR1 is MDHEN and CDR2 is SYDVKM in the germline V gene. V lost 4 bases and J lost 6; bases outside the gene matches: 8. The CDR3 loop is CASSSSSGRWREQYF. CDR3 in DNA: TGTGCCAGCAGTTCTTCTAGCGGGAGGTGGCGCGAGCAGTACTTC.

This clonotype showed up many times. V gene TRBV28 combines with J gene TRBJ1-1; no reliable D call. The CDR3 contains 12 residues. Germline CDR1 reads MDHEN; CDR2 reads SYDVKM. V lost 6 bases, J lost 3 bases, and 8 bases lay in between. The CDR3 spells CASSVRYTEAFF. CDR3 nucleotides: TGTGCCAGCAGCGTGAGGTACACTGAAGCTTTCTTT.

This clonotype was seen at least ten times. The chain employs TRBV2 and TRBJ1-2; a weak D match, TRBD1 (5 bases). Germline V gene data show CDR1 as SNHLY and CDR2 as FYNNEI. This CDR3 comprises 13 residues. V was shortened by 4 bases and J by 6 bases, with 12 bases between the two germline ends. Here the CDR3 reads CASSVRQINGYTF. In DNA, the CDR3 is TGTGCCAGCAGTGTTCGACAGATTAATGGCTACACCTTC.

This clonotype was seen only a few times. J is TRBJ1-2 and V is TRBV6-5; 8 bases are shared with TRBD1. The CDR3 has 13 amino acids. V lost 4 bases to trimming and J lost 7 bases; unmatched junction nucleotides: 5. CDR1 and CDR2 (germline): MNHEY, SVGAGI. The CDR3 DNA follows: TGTGCCAGCAGTTCGACAGGGGAGATTGGCTACACCTTC. It encodes CASSSTGEIGYTF.

V and J are TRBV11-2 and TRBJ2-7; a possible D gene is TRBD2 (6 bases). CDR3 length: 15 amino acids. Trimming removed 4 bases at V and 6 bases at J, with 19 bases between. Germline loops: CDR1 SGHAT, CDR2 FQNNGV. CDR3 nucleotide sequence: TGTGCCAGCAGCTGGGGGGACTTGCGACGGGTCGAGCAGTACTTC. Encoded protein: CASSWGDLRRVEQYF. Using reference TRBV11-2 and TRBJ2-7 for the parts outside the CDR3, the full variable domain is EAGVAQSPRYKIIEKRQSVAFWCNPISGHATLYWYQQILGQGPKLLIQFQNNGVVDDSQLPKDRFSAERLKGVDSTLKIQPAKLEDSAVYLCASSWGDLRRVEQYFGPGTRLTVT.

This clonotype was seen repeatedly, ten times or more. The gene calls are TRBV28 and TRBJ1-2; a possible D gene is TRBD1 (5 bases). Germline lookup yields CDR1 MDHEN and CDR2 SYDVKM. The length of the CDR3 is 12 residues. V was shortened by 4 bases and J by 7 bases, with 10 bases between the two germline ends. CDR3 coding DNA: TGTGCCAGCAGTTCCGGGGGTTTTGGCTACACCTTC. Encoded protein: CASSSGGFGYTF.

This clonotype occurred many times. This chain links TRBV6-2 or TRBV6-3 with TRBJ1-2; D perhaps matches TRBD1 (6 bases). The CDR3 loop spans 14 amino acids. Germline V CDR1 and CDR2: MNHEY, SVGEGT. Trimming left V 6 bases short and J 7 bases short, with 18 bases between. CDR3 residues: CASSPPGQAFGYTF. In nucleotides, the CDR3 is TGTGCCAGCAGCCCCCCGGGACAAGCGTTTGGCTACACCTTC.

This clonotype has ten or more counts. The gene calls are TRBV3-1 and TRBJ1-2, with D unresolved. The V end was cut by 2 bases, the J end by 2 bases, with 3 bases between. The CDR3 is 12 amino acids. CDR1 and CDR2 (germline): LGHDT, YNNKEL (reference sequence). The CDR3 sequence: CASSQMNYGYTF. In nucleotides, the CDR3 is TGTGCCAGCAGCCAAATGAACTATGGCTACACCTTC.